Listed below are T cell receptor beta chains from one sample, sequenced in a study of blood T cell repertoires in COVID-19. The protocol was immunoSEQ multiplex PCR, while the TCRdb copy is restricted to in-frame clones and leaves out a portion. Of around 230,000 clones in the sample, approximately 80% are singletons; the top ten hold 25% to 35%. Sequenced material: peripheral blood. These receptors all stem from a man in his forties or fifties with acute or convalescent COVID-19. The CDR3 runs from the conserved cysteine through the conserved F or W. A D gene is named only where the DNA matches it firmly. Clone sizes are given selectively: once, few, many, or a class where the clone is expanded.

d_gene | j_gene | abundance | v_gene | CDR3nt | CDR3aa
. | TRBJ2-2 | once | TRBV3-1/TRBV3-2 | TGTGCCAGCAGCCAAGACAAGAACACCGGGGAGCTGTTTTTT | CASSQDKNTGELFF
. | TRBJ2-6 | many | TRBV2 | TGTGCCAGCAGCCCCGGGACCGGGGGCTCTGGGGCCAACGTCCTGACTTTC | CASSPGTGGSGANVLTF
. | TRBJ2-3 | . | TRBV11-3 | TGTGCCAGCAGCTTAGGAGCGAGCACAGATACGCAGTATTTT | CASSLGASTDTQYF
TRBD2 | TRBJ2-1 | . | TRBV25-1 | TGTGCCAGCAGTGAGTATCGGGGGAGGGCCGTAAATGAGCAGTTCTTC | CASSEYRGRAVNEQFF
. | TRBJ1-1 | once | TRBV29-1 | TGCAGCGTTGATCCAGGGGCTATGAACACTGAAGCTTTCTTT | CSVDPGAMNTEAFF
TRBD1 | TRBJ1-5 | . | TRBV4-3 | TGCGCCAGCAGCCAATTTAGCCCCGGGACAGGGAATAGCAATCAGCCCCAGCATTTT | CASSQFSPGTGNSNQPQHF
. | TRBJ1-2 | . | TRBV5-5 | TGTGCCAGCAGCTTGACAGGGAATGGCTACACCTTC | CASSLTGNGYTF
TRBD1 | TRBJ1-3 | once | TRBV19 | TGTGCCAGCGGGGACAGAGCCTCTGGAAACACCATATATTTT | CASGDRASGNTIYF
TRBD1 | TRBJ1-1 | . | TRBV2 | TGTGCCAGCCAGGGGGACCGGAACACTGAAGCTTTCTTT | CASQGDRNTEAFF
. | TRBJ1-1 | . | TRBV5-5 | TGTGCCAGCAGCTTGCAGGGGCAGAACACTGAAGCTTTCTTT | CASSLQGQNTEAFF
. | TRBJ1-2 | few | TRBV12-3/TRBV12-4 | TGTGCCAGCAGTCCTACAGAATCTGGCTACACCTTC | CASSPTESGYTF
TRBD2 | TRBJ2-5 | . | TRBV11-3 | TGTGCCAGCAGCTTAGGGACTAGCGGGCAAGAGACCCAGTACTTC | CASSLGTSGQETQYF
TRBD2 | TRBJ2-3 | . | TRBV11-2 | TGTGCCAGCAGCTTGGGGAGCGGGAGGGCGGATTTGGAATCGCAGTATTTT | CASSLGSGRADLESQYF
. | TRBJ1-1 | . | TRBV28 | TGTGCCAGCACCCTACAGGGAGAAGCTTTCTTT | CASTLQGEAFF
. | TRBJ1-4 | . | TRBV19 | TGTGCCAGTTCTCAGGGGATTGCTGAAAAACTGTTTTTT | CASSQGIAEKLFF
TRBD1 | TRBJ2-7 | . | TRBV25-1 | TGTGCCACCAGGGACAGTACCTACGAGCAGTACTTC | CATRDSTYEQYF
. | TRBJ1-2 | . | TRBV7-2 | TGTGCCAGCAGCGTGCGGTCCACCTCGGCTAACTATGGCTACACCTTC | CASSVRSTSANYGYTF
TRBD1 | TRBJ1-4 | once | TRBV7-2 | TGTGCCAGCAGCTTAGGAAGGGGGCGGGAAAAACTGTTTTTT | CASSLGRGREKLFF
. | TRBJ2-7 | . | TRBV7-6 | TGTGCCAGCAGCGCAGGGGTACCATTGACCTACGAGCAGTACTTC | CASSAGVPLTYEQYF
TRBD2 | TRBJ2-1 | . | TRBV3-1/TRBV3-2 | TGTGCCAGCAGCCAAGGATTAGCGGGACACAATGAGCAGTTCTTC | CASSQGLAGHNEQFF
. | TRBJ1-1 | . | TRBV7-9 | TGTGCCAGCAGCTTAGCGGCAGCGATGAACACTGAAGCTTTCTTT | CASSLAAAMNTEAFF
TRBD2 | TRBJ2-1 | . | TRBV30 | TGTGCCTGGATTGACGAGACTAGCGGAGACAATGAGCAGTTCTTC | CAWIDETSGDNEQFF
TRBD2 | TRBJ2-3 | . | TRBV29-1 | TGCAGCGTTGAGGGCGGGAGCGCAGATACGCAGTATTTT | CSVEGGSADTQYF
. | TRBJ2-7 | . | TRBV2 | TGTGCCAGCAGGAGGGGGGGGGAGCAGTACTTC | CASRRGGEQYF
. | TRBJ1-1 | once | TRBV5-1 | TGCGCCAGCAGCTTGGAGGGTCGCGGAGGGCGAACTGAAGCTTTCTTT | CASSLEGRGGRTEAFF
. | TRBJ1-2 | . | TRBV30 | TGTGCCGGCTCAGAGGGAGGTGGGGGTCGCTACACCTTC | CAGSEGGGGRYTF